The next 22 T cell receptor beta chains were all read from a single sample in a study of blood T cell repertoires in COVID-19. Profiling relied on immunoSEQ multiplex PCR, and the TCRdb table lists in-frame clones only, not all of them. The sample carries 120,000 to 150,000 clones, roughly 77% recorded once. What was sequenced was peripheral blood. The receptors here all came from a man in his sixties with acute or convalescent COVID-19.

The CDR3 sequence: CASSPDGRDGNRKLFF. CDR3 DNA sequence: TGTGCCAGTAGTCCGGACGGGAGAGACGGTAATAGAAAACTGTTTTTT. The chain joins TRBV19 to TRBJ1-4; D remains unclear. Germline-derived CDR1 and CDR2 are LNHDA and SQIVND (reference sequence). The CDR3 runs to 16 residues. Trimming cost V 5 bases and J 10 bases, with 23 bases left between them.

This rearrangement joins TRBV28 to TRBJ2-1; perhaps TRBD1 as D (6 bases). Germline values: CDR1 MDHEN, CDR2 SYDVKM. The V gene lost 6 bases and the J gene lost 10 bases, with 13 bases spanning the gap. This CDR3 region has 12 residues. The CDR3 region is CASSLEGQEQFF. In nucleotides, the CDR3 is TGTGCCAGCAGCCTAGAAGGACAGGAGCAGTTCTTC.

The V gene is TRBV28, the J gene TRBJ1-2; maybe TRBD1 (5 bases). V was clipped by 3 bases and J by 7 bases, with 9 bases between them. This CDR3 region has 12 residues. Germline V gene sequence: CDR1 MDHEN, CDR2 SYDVKM. The CDR3 DNA is TGTGCCAGCAGTTTGGGGCTCCTTGGCTACACCTTC. It codes for CASSLGLLGYTF.

A remark on this clone: An end of the junction differs from the germline gene, which may be a read error. CDR3 sequence: CASSTAVNTGELFF. The CDR3 DNA reads as TGTGCTAGCAGCACCGCAGTGAACACCGGGGAGCTGTTTTTT. The rearrangement joins TRBV7-7 to TRBJ2-2; D is ambiguous. CDR1 SSHAT and CDR2 FNYEAQ come from the germline V gene (reference sequence). The CDR3 covers 14 residues.

For the CDR3, the DNA is TGTGCCACCAGTGACCCCCGTACCTACAATGAGCAGTTCTTC. It encodes CATSDPRTYNEQFF. V usage is TRBV24-1 and J usage is TRBJ2-1; no reliable D call. Trimming took 4 bases from V and 2 from J, leaving 8 bases between them. Germline values: CDR1 KGHDR, CDR2 SFDVKD. This CDR3 comprises 14 residues.

The chain recombines TRBV12-5 with TRBJ2-7; 8 bases line up with TRBD1. This CDR3 region has 15 residues. Germline trimming cut 7 bases from V and 2 bases from J; bases unmatched to any gene: 10. Germline CDR1 LGHNT, CDR2 FRNRAP. The DNA of the CDR3 is TGTGCTAGTGCCCTAATCCCACAGGGGGCCTACGAGCAGTACTTC. It is translated as CASALIPQGAYEQYF.

The chain has TRBV28 and TRBJ2-2, with a weak D call TRBD2 (6 bases). The CDR3 has 15 amino acids. V gave up 2 bases and J gave up 0 bases, with 7 bases separating them. Germline V CDR1 and CDR2: MDHEN, SYDVKM. In DNA, the CDR3 is TGTGCCAGCAGTTTAGGGACTGCGAACACCGGGGAGCTGTTTTTT. Amino acids: CASSLGTANTGELFF. The whole variable domain, remainder taken from reference TRBV28 and TRBJ2-2, is DVKVTQSSRYLVKRTGEKVFLECVQDMDHENMFWYRQDPGLGLRLIYFSYDVKMKEKGDIPEGYSVSREKKERFSLILESASTNQTSMYLCASSLGTANTGELFFGEGSRLTVL.

The gene calls are TRBV20-1 and TRBJ2-7, with a weak D call TRBD2 (5 bases). The germline V gene has CDR1 DFQATT and CDR2 SNEGSKA (reference sequence). This CDR3 contains 15 residues. V was trimmed by 3 bases and J by 2 bases, leaving 17 bases between them. The CDR3 here is CSASLASQSPYEQYF. In DNA, the CDR3 is TGCAGTGCTAGTTTGGCTAGCCAGAGCCCCTACGAGCAGTACTTC.

This chain joins TRBV10-3 and TRBJ2-7; 7 bases agree with TRBD1. The CDR3 length is 15 residues. V dropped 2 bases and J dropped 2; count of bases not matched to a gene: 6. Germline CDR1 reads ENHRY; CDR2 reads SYGVKD. The DNA for the CDR3 is TGTGCCATCAGTGAGCCCGGACAGGAGCCCTACGAGCAGTACTTC. Amino acids: CAISEPGQEPYEQYF.

The chain couples TRBV11-3 to TRBJ2-5; 9 bases line up with TRBD2. The germline V gene has CDR1 SGHNT and CDR2 YENEEA. This CDR3 region has 16 residues. J was trimmed by 5 bases and V by 1 base; bases with no gene match: 8. CDR3 sequence (DNA): TGTGCCAGCAGCTTAGGGATAGCGGGGGCACGGGAGACCCAGTACTTC. Encoded protein: CASSLGIAGARETQYF.

This chain joins TRBV27 and TRBJ2-1; tentatively, D is TRBD1 (6 bases). Per the germline V gene, CDR1 is MNHEY and CDR2 is SMNVEV (reference sequence). The V end was cut by 1 base, the J end by 7 bases, with 14 bases between. The CDR3 extends over 15 amino acids. The CDR3 protein is CASSLLGGRGNEQFF. The CDR3 nucleotides read TGTGCCAGCAGTTTATTAGGGGGACGAGGGAATGAGCAGTTCTTC.

The chain joins TRBV5-1 to TRBJ2-7, with D possibly TRBD2 on 7 matching bases. Trimming removed 4 bases from V and 4 bases from J, with 12 bases in between. The CDR3 is 13 residues long. The germline CDR1 and CDR2 sequences are SGHRS and YFSETQ. The CDR3 reads CASSPGGLYEQYF. The CDR3 DNA follows: TGCGCCAGCAGCCCCGGGGGGCTTTACGAGCAGTACTTC. The complete variable domain, with remaining parts taken from reference TRBV5-1 and TRBJ2-7, reads KAGVTQTPRYLIKTRGQQVTLSCSPISGHRSVSWYQQTPGQGLQFLFEYFSETQRNKGNFPGRFSGRQFSNSRSEMNVSTLELGDSALYLCASSPGGLYEQYFGPGTRLTVT.

V usage is TRBV5-4 and J usage is TRBJ1-2; TRBD1 matches at 11 bases. The J segment lost 3 bases and the V segment lost 0 bases, leaving 4 bases of the junction unmatched. The CDR3 is made up of 16 amino acids. Germline V gene sequence: CDR1 SGHNT, CDR2 YYREEE (reference sequence). The CDR3 spells CASSLGTGGIDYGYTF. CDR3 DNA sequence: TGTGCCAGCAGCTTGGGGACAGGGGGCATAGACTATGGCTACACCTTC.

This chain connects TRBV4-2 to TRBJ2-3; TRBD2 matches at 8 bases. This CDR3 spans 16 amino acids. V shed 4 bases, J shed 5 bases, and the junction held 11 bases outside the gene matches. CDR1 and CDR2 from the germline V gene are LGHNA and YNFKEQ. The CDR3 loop reads CASSRDKAGARDTQYF. CDR3 DNA: TGTGCCAGCAGCCGAGATAAAGCGGGAGCTCGAGATACGCAGTATTTT.

CDR3 in DNA: TGTGCCAGCAGTGGCCCGACAATTGGTCAGCCCCAGCATTTT. Translation gives CASSGPTIGQPQHF. V is TRBV28 and J is TRBJ1-5; no definite D call. This CDR3 is built from 14 residues. Trimming shortened V by 5 bases and J by 6 bases, and 14 bases separated the two germline ends. CDR1 and CDR2 from the germline V gene are MDHEN and SYDVKM.

The rearrangement uses TRBV5-1 and TRBJ2-1, with TRBD2 as a possible D gene (5 bases). Germline values: CDR1 SGHRS, CDR2 YFSETQ. This CDR3 spans 13 amino acids. The ends were cut back, 0 bases at V and 9 bases at J, with 10 bases in the middle. CDR3 in DNA: TGCGCCAGCAGCTTGGGAGACGGGGTTGAGCAGTTCTTC. Its translation: CASSLGDGVEQFF.

The chain couples TRBV6-1 to TRBJ1-6; D ambiguous. Deletions cut 1 base from V and 6 bases from J, with 7 bases between. The CDR3 has 14 residues. Germline CDR1 and CDR2: MNHNS and SASEGT. CDR3 loop: CASSEVYGNSPLHF. The DNA of the CDR3 is TGTGCCAGCAGTGAAGTCTACGGTAATTCACCCCTCCACTTT.

The chain uses TRBV24-1 and TRBJ1-4, with 9 bases identical to TRBD1. The CDR3 covers 14 residues. The V gene's germline CDR1 is KGHDR and CDR2 SFDVKD. The trim removed 8 bases at V and 8 bases at J, leaving 8 bases unmatched. The CDR3 is CATTYRGRDEKLFF. CDR3 in DNA: TGTGCCACCACGTACAGGGGGCGAGACGAAAAACTGTTTTTT.

The chain has TRBV28 and TRBJ1-5; D ambiguous. The CDR3 spans 14 residues. Germline V gene data show CDR1 as MDHEN and CDR2 as SYDVKM. V dropped 6 bases and J dropped 3 bases, with 12 bases sitting between them. The CDR3 bases are TGTGCCAGCAGACACAATCTCGACAATCAGCCCCAGCATTTT. Amino acids: CASRHNLDNQPQHF.

CDR3 nucleotide sequence: TGTGCCAGCTCGTCCTCGCGGGAGGGTAGACGGGATACGCAGTATTTT. It encodes CASSSSREGRRDTQYF. The chain is built from TRBV18 and TRBJ2-3, with 9 bases fitting TRBD2. CDR1 is KGHSH, CDR2 LQKENI, per germline. V trimming: 6 bases; J trimming: 6 bases; junction bases outside the gene matches: 13. The length of the CDR3 is 16 residues.

Only one count was recorded for this clone. This chain uses TRBV6-6 with TRBJ2-3; 13 bases are a match to TRBD2. The CDR3 totals 16 residues. Trimming at V came to 6 bases and at J to 4 bases, leaving 7 bases not matched to a gene. CDR1 and CDR2 (germline): MNHNY, SVGAGI (reference sequence). This chain's CDR3 is CASSKILAGGPDTQYF. The CDR3 DNA reads as TGTGCCAGCAGCAAAATACTAGCGGGAGGGCCAGATACGCAGTATTTT.

This chain joins TRBV6-1 and TRBJ1-6, with TRBD1 identical over 8 bases. Germline V CDR1 and CDR2: MNHNS, SASEGT. Losses at the gene ends were 2 bases for V and 10 bases for J; bases not matched to a gene: 4. The CDR3 sequence is 14 residues long. The DNA of the CDR3 is TGTGCCAGCAGTGAACTGACAGGGGCATCACCCCTCCACTTT. Its translation: CASSELTGASPLHF.